These 30 T cell receptor beta chains came from one sample sequenced in a study of blood T cell repertoires in COVID-19. Repertoires were generated with immunoSEQ multiplex PCR, while TCRdb's copy carries only in-frame clones and drops some. The sample lists around 150,000 clones; more than 80% were seen once. The sample comprised peripheral blood. The receptors shown here come from a man aged 65-85 years with acute or convalescent COVID-19.

The chain combines TRBV28 with TRBJ1-3; 7 bases line up with TRBD1. This CDR3 comprises 16 residues. Germline lookup yields CDR1 MDHEN and CDR2 SYDVKM. Trimming at V came to 1 base and at J to 1 base, leaving 4 bases not matched to a gene. CDR3 protein: CASSLSLQGSGNTIYF. The DNA for the CDR3 is TGTGCCAGCAGTTTATCCTTACAGGGGTCTGGAAACACCATATATTTT. Filled out from reference TRBV28 and TRBJ1-3, the complete variable domain reads DVKVTQSSRYLVKRTGEKVFLECVQDMDHENMFWYRQDPGLGLRLIYFSYDVKMKEKGDIPEGYSVSREKKERFSLILESASTNQTSMYLCASSLSLQGSGNTIYFGEGSWLTVV.

V is TRBV28 and J is TRBJ2-7; 7 bases are a match to TRBD2. CDR1 MDHEN and CDR2 SYDVKM come from the germline V gene. J gave up 2 bases and V 2 bases, and 6 bases lay outside the gene matches. The CDR3 has 15 amino acids. Here the CDR3 DNA reads TGTGCCAGCAGTTTAGGGGGGGGGAACACCTACGAGCAGTACTTC. Its protein product is CASSLGGGNTYEQYF.

The V gene is TRBV4-1, the J gene TRBJ2-7; the match to TRBD1 covers 10 bases. J was trimmed by 4 bases and V by 1 base; bases with no gene match: 7. The CDR3 sequence is 16 residues long. Germline CDR1 MGHRA, CDR2 YSYEKL. The CDR3 here is CASSQVSGQGWYEQYF. CDR3 nucleotide sequence: TGCGCCAGCAGCCAAGTATCGGGACAGGGGTGGTACGAGCAGTACTTC.

CDR3 loop: CASSYSTDSRVYGYTF. The DNA of the CDR3 is TGTGCCAGCAGTTACTCGACTGACAGTAGGGTCTATGGCTACACCTTC. This chain uses TRBV6-5 with TRBJ1-2; tentative D call: TRBD1 (5 bases). Germline V gives CDR1 MNHEY, CDR2 SVGAGI. Deletions cut 0 bases from V and 4 bases from J, with 15 bases between. The CDR3 contains 16 residues.

This clone was detected a few times. This rearrangement joins TRBV28 to TRBJ2-2, with D unresolved. Looked up from germline, CDR1 is MDHEN and CDR2 is SYDVKM. Trimming took 6 bases from V and 7 from J, leaving 15 bases between them. The length of the CDR3 is 14 residues. In nucleotides, the CDR3 is TGTGCCAGCAGCTTCCAGAGGTTATTCGGGGAGCTGTTTTTT. Encoded protein: CASSFQRLFGELFF.

Turning to this clone: At the DNA level, this CDR3 is encoded by other sequences in the same sample as well. This chain uses TRBV6-1 with TRBJ2-4; D is possibly TRBD1 (6 bases). This CDR3 comprises 13 residues. V lost 2 bases and J 6 bases, leaving 8 bases between the germline ends. Germline assignment: CDR1 MNHNS and CDR2 SASEGT. The CDR3 loop is CASSEIQGNIQYF. DNA of the CDR3: TGTGCCAGCAGTGAAATACAGGGAAACATTCAGTACTTC.

The rearrangement uses TRBV30 and TRBJ1-1, with D possibly being TRBD1 (5 bases). This CDR3 comprises 14 residues. CDR1 and CDR2 from the germline V gene are GTSNPN and SVGIG (reference sequence). Trimming pared 5 bases from V and 0 bases from J, leaving 13 bases between. CDR3 in amino acids: CAWGGLNMNTEAFF. CDR3 nucleotide sequence: TGTGCCTGGGGGGGACTTAACATGAACACTGAAGCTTTCTTT.

The V and J genes are TRBV6-5 and TRBJ2-3; D possibly corresponds to TRBD2 (5 bases). This CDR3 has 14 amino acids. The V end was cut by 6 bases, the J end by 2 bases, with 12 bases between. CDR1 and CDR2 (germline): MNHEY, SVGAGI. CDR3 coding DNA: TGTGCCAGCAGGATAAGAGGGTACACAGATACGCAGTATTTT. Translation: CASRIRGYTDTQYF.

The chain is built from TRBV28 and TRBJ2-3, with D perhaps TRBD2 (5 bases). The ends were cut back, 7 bases at V and 5 bases at J, with 10 bases in the middle. Per the germline V gene, CDR1 is MDHEN and CDR2 is SYDVKM. This CDR3 comprises 12 residues. CDR3 protein: CASMAGLDTQYF. The CDR3 nucleotides read TGTGCCAGCATGGCGGGCCTAGATACGCAGTATTTT.

The chain recombines TRBV28 with TRBJ2-5; D remains unclear. V was pared by 2 bases and J by 4 bases, with 5 bases between. This CDR3 has 12 residues. Germline values: CDR1 MDHEN, CDR2 SYDVKM. The CDR3 bases are TGTGCCAGCAGTTTACAGCGAGAGACCCAGTACTTC. This codes for CASSLQRETQYF. Full variable domain (missing parts from reference TRBV28 and TRBJ2-5): DVKVTQSSRYLVKRTGEKVFLECVQDMDHENMFWYRQDPGLGLRLIYFSYDVKMKEKGDIPEGYSVSREKKERFSLILESASTNQTSMYLCASSLQRETQYFGPGTRLLVL.

The chain has TRBV2 and TRBJ1-5; possible D gene TRBD1, 5 bases. Trimming stripped 4 bases from V and 5 bases from J, with 12 bases between. The germline gives CDR1 SNHLY, CDR2 FYNNEI. The CDR3 extends over 14 amino acids. CDR3: CASSGPGGDQPQHF. The CDR3 DNA reads as TGTGCCAGCAGTGGTCCGGGGGGGGATCAGCCCCAGCATTTT. The variable domain in full, completed from reference TRBV2 and TRBJ1-5, reads EPEVTQTPSHQVTQMGQEVILRCVPISNHLYFYWYRQILGQKVEFLVSFYNNEISEKSEIFDDQFSVERPDGSNFTLKIRSTKLEDSAMYFCASSGPGGDQPQHFGDGTRLSIL.

This sequence joins TRBV27 and TRBJ1-6; 8 bases fit TRBD1. With V trimmed by 4 bases and J by 8 bases, 7 bases remained unmatched. Germline values: CDR1 MNHEY, CDR2 SMNVEV (reference sequence). The CDR3 extends over 15 amino acids. CDR3 loop: CASSYAGTGDSPLHF. The CDR3 DNA reads TGTGCCAGCAGTTACGCTGGGACAGGTGATTCACCCCTCCACTTT.

The CDR3 loop reads CASTVGNQPQHF. The CDR3 DNA is TGTGCCTCGACAGTCGGCAATCAGCCCCAGCATTTT. This chain joins TRBV2 and TRBJ1-5; a weak D match, TRBD1 (5 bases). This CDR3 region has 12 residues. Germline assignment: CDR1 SNHLY and CDR2 FYNNEI. Trimming removed 11 bases from V and 2 bases from J, with 10 bases in between.

CDR3 sequence: CASSQALGQPQHF. The DNA of the CDR3 is TGTGCCAGCAGCCAAGCCCTCGGTCAGCCCCAGCATTTT. The chain is built from TRBV4-2 and TRBJ1-5; D gene ambiguous. With 1 base removed from V and 6 bases from J, the gap between germline ends came to 7 bases. The length of the CDR3 is 13 residues. Looked up from germline, CDR1 is LGHNA and CDR2 is YNFKEQ.

The gene calls are TRBV10-3 and TRBJ1-2, with a possible D match to TRBD1 (5 bases). Germline V gives CDR1 ENHRY, CDR2 SYGVKD. The CDR3 contains 18 residues. V shed 0 bases and J shed 1 base, with 18 bases lying between them. The CDR3 is CAISESWAVWTYNYGYTF. CDR3 sequence (DNA): TGTGCCATCAGTGAGTCTTGGGCAGTTTGGACATATAACTATGGCTACACCTTC.

This chain joins TRBV27 and TRBJ2-1; D is ambiguous. CDR3 length: 13 residues. With 7 bases removed from V and 4 bases from J, the gap between germline ends came to 11 bases. CDR1 is MNHEY and CDR2 is SMNVEV in the germline V gene (reference sequence). CDR3 amino acids: CASKSGLYNEQFF. The DNA for the CDR3 is TGTGCCAGCAAAAGTGGGCTATACAATGAGCAGTTCTTC.

The V and J genes are TRBV9 and TRBJ2-2; 9 positions agree with TRBD2. Germline trimming cut 3 bases from V and 4 bases from J; bases unmatched to any gene: 4. Germline CDR1 reads SGDLS; CDR2 reads YYNGEE. The CDR3 runs 15 residues. CDR3 residues: CASSAGTSTTGELFF. CDR3 coding DNA: TGTGCCAGCAGCGCCGGGACTAGCACCACCGGGGAGCTGTTTTTT.

The chain joins TRBV7-2 to TRBJ1-3; 9 nucleotides match TRBD1. This CDR3 comprises 16 residues. Germline V gene data show CDR1 as SGHTA and CDR2 as FQGNSA. With V trimmed by 5 bases and J by 4 bases, 9 bases remained unmatched. The CDR3 here is CASSPGTGSRGNTIYF. For the CDR3, the DNA is TGTGCCAGCAGCCCAGGGACAGGGAGTAGGGGAAACACCATATATTTT.

The genes are TRBV24-1 and TRBJ1-1; 9 bases align to TRBD1. The CDR3 is 12 amino acids. V trimming: 9 bases; J trimming: 3 bases; junction bases outside the gene matches: 1. Germline V gene sequence: CDR1 KGHDR, CDR2 SFDVKD. This CDR3 is CATDRGDTEAFF. The DNA of the CDR3 is TGTGCCACCGACAGGGGGGACACTGAAGCTTTCTTT.

The J gene is TRBJ1-2, the V gene TRBV3-1 (or the pseudogene TRBV3-2), with D unclear. Germline V gene data show CDR1 as LGHDT and CDR2 as YNNKEL (reference sequence). V gave up 0 bases and J gave up 4 bases, with 6 bases separating them. The CDR3 totals 13 residues. The CDR3 loop reads CASSQEFSYGYTF. The DNA for the CDR3 is TGTGCCAGCAGCCAAGAATTTAGCTATGGCTACACCTTC.

This clone was seen a single time. The rearrangement uses TRBV19 and TRBJ1-1; possibly TRBD1 for D (6 bases). Germline CDR1 reads LNHDA; CDR2 reads SQIVND (reference sequence). V lost 4 bases, J lost 1 base, and 16 bases lay in between. The CDR3 consists of 16 residues. Here the CDR3 DNA reads TGTGCCAGTAGTAGGGACATACAGCGACAGAACACTGAAGCTTTCTTT. Protein sequence: CASSRDIQRQNTEAFF.

This chain joins TRBV2 and TRBJ1-6; unclear D gene. Germline values: CDR1 SNHLY, CDR2 FYNNEI. This CDR3 contains 19 residues. Trimming stripped 6 bases from V and 0 bases from J, with 21 bases between. The CDR3 region is CASRELRRTPSSYNSPLHF. The CDR3 DNA reads TGTGCCAGCAGGGAACTTCGTAGGACTCCGAGCTCCTATAATTCACCCCTCCACTTT.

This sequence joins TRBV28 and TRBJ1-4; D might be TRBD1 (5 bases). The CDR3 covers 15 residues. The germline V gene encodes CDR1 MDHEN and CDR2 SYDVKM. The V and J ends lost 4 bases and 4 bases respectively, with 13 bases between them. This chain's CDR3 is CASSSYQGGNEKLFF. In DNA, the CDR3 is TGTGCCAGCAGTTCATACCAGGGTGGTAATGAAAAACTGTTTTTT.

J is TRBJ1-5 and V is TRBV6-5; tentatively, D is TRBD1 (6 bases). Germline V gene data show CDR1 as MNHEY and CDR2 as SVGAGI. Trimming left V 10 bases short and J 1 base short, with 14 bases between. This CDR3 spans 14 amino acids. The CDR3 is CATSRDTSNQPQHF. The DNA of the CDR3 is TGTGCCACCAGCCGGGACACAAGCAATCAGCCCCAGCATTTT.

The table lists this clone with a count of one. The rearrangement joins TRBV29-1 to TRBJ2-7; TRBD1 agrees at 9 bases. The V and J ends lost 4 bases and 10 bases, in that order; junction bases with no gene match: 14. The CDR3 spans 14 residues. Looked up from germline, CDR1 is SQVTM and CDR2 is ANQGSEA. For the CDR3, the DNA is TGCAGCGTTGTATCAGGGACAGGGCCTACGTTACAGTACTTC. Its protein is CSVVSGTGPTLQYF.

The V call is TRBV6-1, the J call TRBJ2-7; 8 bases map to TRBD2. Unmatched junction bases numbered 11, after V lost 1 base and J lost 6 bases. This CDR3 is 16 amino acids long. Per germline, CDR1 MNHNS and CDR2 SASEGT. The CDR3 DNA is TGTGCCAGCAGTGAAGAGACAGCGGGGGTAGGGGGCGAGCAGTACTTC. This gives the protein CASSEETAGVGGEQYF.

The sample holds a few counts of this clone. The rearrangement joins TRBV28 to TRBJ2-2, with 14 bases matching TRBD2. The CDR3 covers 16 residues. Per germline, CDR1 MDHEN and CDR2 SYDVKM. V lost 6 bases, J lost 4 bases, and 4 bases stayed unmatched. The CDR3 nucleotides are TGTGCCAGCAGACCGGGACTAGCGGGAGTCACCGGGGAGCTGTTTTTT. Translated: CASRPGLAGVTGELFF.

The gene calls are TRBV4-2 and TRBJ2-7; 11 nucleotides align to TRBD2. Germline assignment: CDR1 LGHNA and CDR2 YNFKEQ. The V and J ends lost 4 bases and 0 bases, in that order; junction bases with no gene match: 11. The CDR3 extends over 18 amino acids. The CDR3 nucleotides are TGTGCCAGCAGCCCCTTCGAGATAGCGGGAGGGAGCTCCTACGAGCAGTACTTC. This translates into CASSPFEIAGGSSYEQYF.

The CDR3 coding sequence is TGTGCCAGTAATCGTATTGGGCAAAGCAATCAGCCCCAGCATTTT. Translation: CASNRIGQSNQPQHF. The rearrangement links TRBV19 to TRBJ1-5; no firm D call. V was clipped by 7 bases and J by 1 base, with 14 bases between them. There are 15 residues in the CDR3. Germline CDR1 is LNHDA and CDR2 is SQIVND (reference sequence).

The rearrangement links TRBV28 to TRBJ1-4; D not certain. V lost 5 bases and J 7 bases, leaving 8 bases between the germline ends. The CDR3 is made up of 12 amino acids. Germline V gene sequence: CDR1 MDHEN, CDR2 SYDVKM. CDR3 amino acids: CASSPRSEKLFF. Written as DNA, the CDR3 is TGTGCCAGCAGTCCCCGTAGTGAAAAACTGTTTTTT.